The 9 T cell receptor beta chains presented below share a single source sample, sequenced in a study of human T cells and chemical hapten exposure. A single record per CDR3 protein comes from TCRdb applying MiXCR to the RACE reads. The table includes about 84,000 distinct CDR3 sequences, roughly a tenth detected once. Time point in this sample: patch test 3, about 24 weeks after DPC sensitization. Regarding treatment: therapeutic diphenylcyclopropenone sensitization with weekly scalp DPC. The sequencing here drew on whole blood, taken in connection with sensitization to the hapten diphenylcyclopropenone (DPC). These TCRs come from a woman in her forties or fifties with alopecia areata. Some clones in this sample may be carry-over from other donors' samples.

This clonotype has at least ten counts. The V call is TRBV7-2, the J call TRBJ2-1; D gene uncertain. CDR1 and CDR2 (germline): SGHTA, FQGNSA. The CDR3 totals 11 residues. The V end was cut by 4 bases, the J end by 10 bases, with 8 bases between. This chain's CDR3 is CASSSLAEQFF. The CDR3 DNA reads TGTGCCAGCAGCTCCTTAGCAGAGCAGTTCTTC. The full variable domain, its missing parts supplied by reference TRBV7-2 and TRBJ2-1, is GAGVSQSPSNKVTEKGKDVELRCDPISGHTALYWYRQSLGQGLEFLIYFQGNSAPDKSGLPSDRFSAERTGGSVSTLTIQRTQQEDSAVYLCASSSLAEQFFGPGTRLTVL.

This clonotype was recorded a few times. The gene calls are TRBV19 and TRBJ1-5; TRBD1 might be the D (6 bases). Germline V gene sequence: CDR1 LNHDA, CDR2 SQIVND (reference sequence). Deletions cut 3 bases from V and 3 bases from J, with 9 bases between. The CDR3 runs 14 residues. The CDR3 DNA reads TGTGCCAGTAGTATCCAGGGGACCAATCAGCCCCAGCATTTT. Encoded protein: CASSIQGTNQPQHF.

The table lists this clonotype with a few counts. The chain recombines TRBV7-8 with TRBJ2-3, with TRBD2 matching over 7 bases. In germline, CDR1 is SGHVS, CDR2 FQNEAQ. V was clipped by 0 bases and J by 6 bases; unmatched bases: 6. This CDR3 is built from 15 residues. In DNA, the CDR3 is TGTGCCAGCAGCTTAGCGCGGGCGGGAGTGGATACGCAGTATTTT. It translates to CASSLARAGVDTQYF.

This clonotype was counted many times. The chain uses TRBV20-1 and TRBJ1-1; 7 nucleotides line up with TRBD1. Germline V gene data show CDR1 as DFQATT and CDR2 as SNEGSKA (reference sequence). The V and J ends lost 6 bases and 4 bases, in that order; junction bases with no gene match: 8. This CDR3 has 13 amino acids. The CDR3, as DNA: TGCAGTGCCTTGACCGGGGACAGCACTGAAGCTTTCTTT. This translates into CSALTGDSTEAFF.

This clonotype was recorded many times. J is TRBJ1-1 and V is TRBV12-3 or TRBV12-4; no firm D call. V was shortened by 0 bases and J by 1 base, with 3 bases between the two germline ends. The CDR3 loop spans 13 amino acids. The CDR3 region has the DNA TGTGCCAGCAGTTTAGCCCAGAACACTGAAGCTTTCTTT. Encoded protein: CASSLAQNTEAFF.

This clonotype showed up many times. The chain carries TRBV4-2 and TRBJ2-2, with D unclear. Germline V gene data show CDR1 as LGHNA and CDR2 as YNFKEQ. Trimming took 4 bases from V and 3 from J, leaving 18 bases between them. The CDR3 is made up of 17 amino acids. The CDR3 bases are TGTGCCAGCAGCCGACGAATTGGCGGAAGGGACACCGGGGAGCTGTTTTTT. It translates to CASSRRIGGRDTGELFF.

In its sample, this clonotype was seen many times. The rearrangement uses TRBV7-2 and TRBJ1-1; 8 positions match TRBD1. The length of the CDR3 is 15 residues. Germline CDR1 is SGHTA and CDR2 is FQGNSA. Trimming took 2 bases from V and 5 from J; bases not matched to a gene: 7. CDR3 bases: TGTGCCAGCAGCTTAACAGGGGGAGGTGTAACTGAAGCTTTCTTT. Translation: CASSLTGGGVTEAFF.

This clonotype has at least ten counts. The chain joins TRBV4-3 to TRBJ1-3, with a weak D call TRBD1 (6 bases). Germline V gene data show CDR1 as LGHNA and CDR2 as YSLEER. V lost 3 bases to trimming and J lost 1 base, with 10 bases between them. The CDR3 totals 15 residues. CDR3 amino acids: CASSQAQGSGNTIYF. CDR3 coding DNA: TGCGCCAGCAGCCAGGCTCAGGGGTCTGGAAACACCATATATTTT.

This clonotype has a count of ten or more. The CDR3 is CASSQDREGYTF. CDR3 sequence (DNA): TGTGCCAGCTCACAAGACCGGGAAGGCTACACCTTC. The chain has TRBV18 and TRBJ1-2, with D hard to call. Germline CDR1 KGHSH, CDR2 LQKENI. The CDR3 has 12 amino acids. V shed 4 bases and J shed 8 bases, with 11 bases lying between them.